This TCR beta chain appears in the sequencing data of a study of beta chain features in type 1 diabetes. Study context: There was similarity between patients and healthy donors in age, gender and cell yields. Study-wide results and caveats: Amplification by PCR could prefer shorter templates, with the same effect in patients and controls. Type 1 diabetes patients had TCRB CDR3s that were shorter (moderately but significantly so) in all four CD4+ subsets.

This clone has more than one count but fewer than ten. What it binds is not known. Reverse transcription of all isolated RNA meant that expressed TCRB transcripts were sequenced. Deep immunoSEQ sequencing covered naive, central memory and regulatory T cell samples. Clones were sequenced by immunoSEQ multiplex PCR, and TCRdb holds only the in-frame ones, with some missing. The table has roughly 340,000 clones, approximately 13% seen once. Germline CDR1 is SQVTM and CDR2 is ANQGSEA. This CDR3 region has 9 residues. V was cut by 6 bases and J by 5 bases, with 4 bases left in between. One heparinised blood draw, averaging roughly 0.12 L, came from each donor.

Sequenced material: naive CD4+ T cells from blood. The clonotype was recovered from a woman aged 18-30 years with type 1 diabetes. The chain joins TRBV29-1 to TRBJ2-5; D unclear. In DNA form, the CDR3 reads TGCAGCGTAGAGGAGACCCAGTACTTC. Protein product: CSVEETQYF.